This is a list of T cell receptor beta chains from one sample in a study of technical replicates of blood from a handful of donors. Libraries were prepared by immunoSEQ multiplex PCR; TCRdb keeps only in-frame clonotypes and omits some of them. The table includes tens of thousands of clones, about 93% detected once. Input material: T cells isolated from PBMCs. These receptor sequences come from a human donor in good health. Both conserved end residues are part of each CDR3. Fields, in order: J gene, D gene, clone size, V gene, CDR3 DNA, CDR3 protein. A D gene is named only where the DNA matches it firmly. The size entry is marked missing in some rows and otherwise reads once, few, many or a size class.

TRBJ1-2,TRBD1,-,TRBV9,TGTGCCAGCAGTGCGGGACAGGGGATCTATGGCTACACCTTC,CASSAGQGIYGYTF
TRBJ2-3,-,once,TRBV7-9,TGTGCCAGCAGCTTAGTTAGCGGCAGGGGGGCCTCCAGCACAGATACGCAGTATTTT,CASSLVSGRGASSTDTQYF
TRBJ2-6,-,-,TRBV28,TGTGCCAGCAGTTTATCAGGGCAAAACTCTGGGGCCAACGTCCTGACTTTC,CASSLSGQNSGANVLTF
TRBJ2-2,TRBD1,-,TRBV5-1,TGCGCCAGCAGACAGGGGTTGAGGACCGGGGAGCTGTTTTTT,CASRQGLRTGELFF
TRBJ2-3,TRBD2,-,TRBV5-4,TGTGCCAGCAGCTTGGCCATAGCGGGGGGTGCAGATACGCAGTATTTT,CASSLAIAGGADTQYF
TRBJ2-3,-,-,TRBV5-8,TGTGCCAGCAGCTTGTTACTAGCCAGCACAGATACGCAGTATTTT,CASSLLLASTDTQYF
TRBJ2-7,-,-,TRBV6-5,TGTGCCAGCAGTCGCCAGGGGTACGAGCAGTACTTC,CASSRQGYEQYF
TRBJ2-7,TRBD2,-,TRBV6-5,TGTGCCAGCAGTTACCAATTAGCGGGGGGCTACGAGCAGTACTTC,CASSYQLAGGYEQYF
TRBJ2-6,-,once,TRBV6-5,TGTGCCAGCAGCCTACAGGGTTCTGGGGCCAACGTCCTGACTTTC,CASSLQGSGANVLTF
TRBJ2-7,-,-,TRBV28,TGTGCCAGCAGTTTCTCTACAGGGTACCACGAGCAGTACTTC,CASSFSTGYHEQYF
TRBJ2-5,-,-,TRBV6-1,TGTGCCAGCAGTGGGGACTTCCAAGAGACCCAGTACTTC,CASSGDFQETQYF
TRBJ2-7,TRBD1,-,TRBV6-5,TGTGCCAGCAGTACTGAATGGACAGGGGGATACGAGCAGTACTTC,CASSTEWTGGYEQYF
TRBJ1-5,TRBD1,-,TRBV15,TGTGCCACCCGGACAGGTCGGAGCAATCAGCCCCAGCATTTT,CATRTGRSNQPQHF
TRBJ2-2,TRBD2,-,TRBV5-5,TGTGCCAGCAGCCTGGGGACTAGCGGGAGTCTGGCCGGGGAGCTGTTTTTT,CASSLGTSGSLAGELFF
TRBJ2-1,TRBD2,-,TRBV15,TGTGCCACCAGCAGAGTAAATCTAGCGGCCTACAATGAGCAGTTCTTC,CATSRVNLAAYNEQFF
TRBJ2-4,TRBD1,-,TRBV28,TGTGCCAGCAGTTTTTGGTTGACAGGGGGCGCTTCCAAAAACATTCAGTACTTC,CASSFWLTGGASKNIQYF
TRBJ2-2,TRBD1,-,TRBV5-1,TGCGCCAGCCGGACAGGGGGCGGGGACACCGGGGAGCTGTTTTTT,CASRTGGGDTGELFF
TRBJ2-1,-,-,TRBV6-5,TGTGCCAGCAGTCCCACGCGAGAATCCTACAATGAGCAGTTCTTC,CASSPTRESYNEQFF
TRBJ1-1,-,-,TRBV28,TGTGCCAGCAGTTACAGCAGGGGATTTGATGAAGCTTTCTTT,CASSYSRGFDEAFF
TRBJ1-2,TRBD1,few,TRBV7-8,TGTGCCAGCAGTTTAGCCGGGACAGGGTCTTATGGCTACACCTTC,CASSLAGTGSYGYTF
TRBJ2-1,TRBD1,once,TRBV2,TGTGCCAGCAAGAGTGTTAGGACAGGGGATCTCTCTGAGCAGTTCTTC,CASKSVRTGDLSEQFF
TRBJ1-5,-,-,TRBV19,TGTGCCAGTAGTTTTTCCTGGGTCCAGCCAGGGCAGCATCAGCCCCAGCATTTT,CASSFSWVQPGQHQPQHF
TRBJ1-2,-,once,TRBV28,TGTGCCAGCAGTTTAGGTTCCAGTTATGGCTACACCTTC,CASSLGSSYGYTF
TRBJ2-6,-,-,TRBV7-3,TGTGCCAGCAGCTTTGGGCGAGATGTCTCTGGGGCCAACGTCCTGACTTTC,CASSFGRDVSGANVLTF
TRBJ2-3,-,-,TRBV19,TGTGCCAGTAGTATGGGTGCAACTCCTAGGGGGGATACGCAGTATTTT,CASSMGATPRGDTQYF
TRBJ1-5,-,-,TRBV12-5,TGTGCTAGTGGTTTGGGTCAGCGACAGGACCACAATCAGCCCCAGCATTTT,CASGLGQRQDHNQPQHF
TRBJ2-7,TRBD2,-,TRBV7-2,TGTGCCAGCAGCGTGCTTCCCGGGACTAGCGGGAAGTACTCCGAGCAGTACTTC,CASSVLPGTSGKYSEQYF
TRBJ1-1,-,-,TRBV6-1,TGTGCCAGCAAACCGCTAATGGACATCCCCAAAGCTTTCTTT,CASKPLMDIPKAFF
TRBJ1-5,-,-,TRBV7-2,TGTGCCAGCAGCTCCCGCGGGGGGGATCAGCCCCAGCATTTT,CASSSRGGDQPQHF
TRBJ1-5,TRBD1,-,TRBV19,TGTGCCAGTAGTACCCAGACAGGGTACTTAGGTCAGCCCCAGCATTTT,CASSTQTGYLGQPQHF
TRBJ2-7,-,once,TRBV18,TGTGCCAGCTCACCGTCGGGATTTGAGGCAGGACCCCTGAACTTC,CASSPSGFEAGPLNF
TRBJ2-7,-,-,TRBV15,TGTGCCACCAGCAGAGATACGGACATTACCAAAAACACGCCCTACGAGCAGTACTTC,CATSRDTDITKNTPYEQYF
TRBJ1-1,-,once,TRBV21-1,TGTGCCAGCAGCAACCTGCGGGACAGGAAACCCGTGAACACTGAAGCTTTCTTT,CASSNLRDRKPVNTEAFF
TRBJ2-4,-,-,TRBV6-5,TGTGCCAGCGGGCTAGCCAAAAACATTCAGTACTTC,CASGLAKNIQYF
TRBJ1-2,-,-,TRBV7-9,TGTGCCAGCCAAGACAGCATTAACTATGGCTACACCTTC,CASQDSINYGYTF
TRBJ2-1,TRBD2,once,TRBV7-8,TGTGCCAGCAGCTTAGAGGGCGGGAGATACTACAATGAGCAGTTCTTC,CASSLEGGRYYNEQFF
TRBJ2-7,-,-,TRBV13,TGTGCCAGCAGCTTAGCAGGGGTCACCTACGAGCAGTACTTC,CASSLAGVTYEQYF
TRBJ1-6,-,-,TRBV7-8,TGTGCCAGCAGCATTCTGGGGCAGAATTCACCCCTCCACTTT,CASSILGQNSPLHF
TRBJ2-1,TRBD2,-,TRBV7-2,TGTGCCAGCAGTTCCGGGACTAGCTTTTACAATGAGCAGTTCTTC,CASSSGTSFYNEQFF
TRBJ1-6,-,-,TRBV6-5,TGTGCCAGCAGTTATGGGTTTGACGGGTTTTCACCCCTCCACTTT,CASSYGFDGFSPLHF
TRBJ1-2,TRBD1,-,TRBV5-1,TGCGCCAGCAGCTTGGATCGGGACAGGGGGCCCCGGGGGGGCTACACCTTC,CASSLDRDRGPRGGYTF
TRBJ2-7,-,-,TRBV5-4,TGTGCCAGCAGCTCCATAGGAGGCGAGCAGTACTTC,CASSSIGGEQYF
TRBJ2-5,-,-,TRBV6-5,TGTGCCAGCAGTCCCCTATGGGGGCGGGAGACCCAGTACTTC,CASSPLWGRETQYF